This entry lists 24 T cell receptor beta chains sequenced from one sample in a study of CD8 T cells in ankylosing spondylitis. TCRdb ran MiXCR on the 5' RACE reads and lists one entry per CDR3 protein. Here the sample spans approximately 150,000 distinct CDR3 sequences, 9.8% being singletons. Input material: blood, either unsorted or a sorted T cell fraction (not recorded which). The receptors derive from a female donor with ankylosing spondylitis or in good health (not recorded which).

This clonotype has at least ten counts. This rearrangement joins TRBV4-3 to TRBJ2-7; TRBD2 is a possible D gene (5 bases). Trimming removed 0 bases at V and 3 bases at J, with 12 bases between. Germline values: CDR1 LGHNA, CDR2 YSLEER. The CDR3 runs 15 residues. The CDR3 DNA reads as TGCGCCAGCAGCCAAGAGAGAGGCGGAGGCTACGAGCAGTACTTC. Amino acid sequence: CASSQERGGGYEQYF.

The gene calls are TRBV30 and TRBJ2-7; D not resolved. Germline assignment: CDR1 GTSNPN and CDR2 SVGIG (reference sequence). The V and J ends lost 3 bases and 2 bases respectively, with 11 bases between them. The CDR3 consists of 13 residues. The CDR3 DNA is TGTGCCTGGAGGGGGTTCCCCGCCTACGAGCAGTACTTC. Amino acids: CAWRGFPAYEQYF.

This clonotype was detected ten times or more. This chain links TRBV28 with TRBJ1-2; D unclear. The V end lost 3 bases, the J end lost 4 bases, and 9 bases lay between the germline ends. Germline assignment: CDR1 MDHEN and CDR2 SYDVKM. This CDR3 region has 13 residues. CDR3 protein: CASSFYRTYGYTF. For the CDR3, the DNA is TGTGCCAGCAGTTTTTATAGGACCTATGGCTACACCTTC.

This clonotype was seen a few times. The germline gene is not matched at one end of the junction; a read error may be the cause. The rearrangement joins TRBV20-1 to TRBJ2-7, with 11 nucleotides matching TRBD1. The germline V gene encodes CDR1 DFQATT and CDR2 SNEGSKA (reference sequence). This CDR3 is 13 amino acids long. CDR3 protein: CSARGTGGREQYF. CDR3 coding DNA: TGCAGTGCGAGAGGGACAGGGGGTCGAGAGCAGTACTTC.

In its sample, this clonotype was seen a few times. The chain couples TRBV27 to TRBJ1-1; possibly TRBD1 for D (5 bases). V was pared by 2 bases and J by 5 bases, with 15 bases between. Germline-derived CDR1 and CDR2 are MNHEY and SMNVEV (reference sequence). The CDR3 totals 15 residues. The DNA of the CDR3 is TGTGCCAGCAGTTTACTTATAAGGGGACGGACTGAAGCTTTCTTT. Translating gives CASSLLIRGRTEAFF.

The sample holds many counts of this clonotype. The rearrangement uses TRBV4-3 and TRBJ2-3, with TRBD2 matching 7 bases. Germline lookup yields CDR1 LGHNA and CDR2 YSLEER. Trimming took 0 bases from V and 4 from J; bases not matched to a gene: 4. The CDR3 runs 15 residues. The CDR3 here is CASSQDGGRADTQYF. The CDR3 nucleotides read TGCGCCAGCAGCCAAGATGGGGGGAGGGCAGATACGCAGTATTTT.

As DNA, the CDR3 is TGTGCCAGCAGCCATGAGGATCCCTCCTACAATGAGCAGTTCTTC. It is translated as CASSHEDPSYNEQFF. The rearrangement uses TRBV3-1 and TRBJ2-1; D call uncertain. Looked up from germline, CDR1 is LGHDT and CDR2 is YNNKEL (reference sequence). This CDR3 is built from 15 residues. Trimming cost V 3 bases and J 0 bases, with 9 bases left between them.

This clonotype was detected only a few times. The chain joins TRBV4-3 to TRBJ2-1; no reliable D call. The CDR3 sequence is 13 residues long. The germline V gene has CDR1 LGHNA and CDR2 YSLEER. Trimming shortened V by 2 bases and J by 6 bases, and 8 bases separated the two germline ends. The CDR3: CASSQLDGNEQFF. Here the CDR3 DNA reads TGCGCCAGCAGCCAACTGGACGGCAATGAGCAGTTCTTC.

The chain joins TRBV7-9 to TRBJ2-5; 8 bases fit TRBD1. The CDR3 has 15 residues. The V segment lost 1 base and the J segment 5 bases; nucleotides outside the gene matches: 6. The germline gives CDR1 SEHNR, CDR2 FQNEAQ (reference sequence). DNA of the CDR3: TGTGCCAGCAGCTTAGGGACAGGGACCAGGGAGACCCAGTACTTC. It codes for CASSLGTGTRETQYF.

Only a few counts were recorded for this clonotype. The J gene is TRBJ2-1, the V gene TRBV7-9; the match to TRBD1 covers 12 bases. The CDR3 consists of 14 residues. Germline V gene lookup returns CDR1 SEHNR and CDR2 FQNEAQ (reference sequence). V lost 4 bases, J lost 5 bases, and 0 bases stayed unmatched. The CDR3 DNA follows: TGTGCCAGCAGCTGGGACAGGGGGCACAATGAGCAGTTCTTC. It yields the protein CASSWDRGHNEQFF.

This clonotype has a count of ten or more. CDR3 nucleotide sequence: TGCGCCAGCAGCCAAGAACTAGCGGGAATAGATGAGCAGTTCTTC. This encodes CASSQELAGIDEQFF. The V gene is TRBV4-1, the J gene TRBJ2-1; 10 bases line up with TRBD2. V was clipped by 0 bases and J by 8 bases; unmatched bases: 4. This CDR3 region has 15 residues. Germline loops: CDR1 MGHRA, CDR2 YSYEKL.

This clonotype has ten or more counts. The rearrangement uses TRBV7-9 and TRBJ2-5; D gene ambiguous. V lost 5 bases to trimming and J lost 3 bases, with 4 bases between them. Germline-derived CDR1 and CDR2 are SEHNR and FQNEAQ (reference sequence). This CDR3 is 11 amino acids long. The CDR3, as DNA: TGTGCCAGCAGCATCGAAGAGACCCAGTACTTC. It yields the protein CASSIEETQYF.

This clonotype was counted between two and nine times. The V and J genes are TRBV18 and TRBJ2-3; D gene unclear. Germline lookup yields CDR1 KGHSH and CDR2 LQKENI. The CDR3 is made up of 16 amino acids. The V end was cut by 3 bases, the J end by 0 bases, with 13 bases between. CDR3: CASSPHEGDSTDTQYF. The CDR3 coding sequence is TGTGCCAGCTCACCTCATGAAGGAGATAGCACAGATACGCAGTATTTT.

This clonotype was detected many times. The chain is built from TRBV4-2 and TRBJ2-5; D not certain. V was cut by 3 bases and J by 2 bases, with 13 bases left in between. The CDR3 runs 15 residues. Germline CDR1 is LGHNA and CDR2 is YNFKEQ. The CDR3 nucleotides are TGTGCCAGCAGCCACGCAATCGGGTCACAAGAGACCCAGTACTTC. This codes for CASSHAIGSQETQYF.

This clonotype was observed a handful of times. A single base separates this from a much larger clone, so it may be a read error. V gene TRBV6-2 or TRBV6-3 combines with J gene TRBJ2-1; D is unresolved. V lost 4 bases, J lost 8 bases, and 3 bases lay in between. The CDR3 sequence is 10 residues long. Germline CDR1 is MNHEY and CDR2 is SVGEGT. The CDR3 sequence is CASSSHEQFF. DNA of the CDR3: TGTGCCAGCAGTTCCCATGAGCAGTTCTTC.

This clonotype was seen a few times. This sequence joins TRBV13 and TRBJ2-5, with D perhaps matching TRBD2 (5 bases). The CDR3 spans 15 residues. The germline V and J ends were trimmed by 1 base and 5 bases, with 14 bases remaining between them. Germline V lookup: CDR1 PRHDT, CDR2 FYEKMQ (reference sequence). The CDR3 loop reads CASSLVGPGGETQYF. CDR3 coding DNA: TGTGCCAGCAGCTTAGTGGGCCCCGGCGGGGAGACCCAGTACTTC.

This clonotype was seen ten or more times. The gene calls are TRBV28 and TRBJ2-7, with 7 bases lining up with TRBD1. Germline V gene data show CDR1 as MDHEN and CDR2 as SYDVKM. The junction had 19 bases not matched to a gene; V was cut back by 6 bases and J by 2 bases. The CDR3 is 18 residues long. CDR3 protein: CASRLENLTGADPYEQYF. The CDR3 DNA sequence: TGTGCCAGCAGGCTCGAAAATCTCACAGGGGCGGACCCCTACGAGCAGTACTTC.

The chain uses TRBV9 and TRBJ2-5; weak D call: TRBD1 (6 bases). The CDR3 has 15 residues. Between the trimmed V and J ends, which lost 3 bases and 2 bases, there was a span of 14 bases. Germline values: CDR1 SGDLS, CDR2 YYNGEE. CDR3 residues: CASSESGHGQETQYF. In DNA form, the CDR3 reads TGTGCCAGCAGCGAATCGGGACACGGACAAGAGACCCAGTACTTC.

This clonotype was seen at least ten times. The chain has TRBV4-3 and TRBJ1-1, with 7 bases matching TRBD1. V lost 0 bases to trimming and J lost 7 bases; unmatched junction nucleotides: 5. The CDR3 is 14 amino acids. The V gene's germline CDR1 is LGHNA and CDR2 YSLEER. The DNA of the CDR3 is TGCGCCAGCAGCCAAGAGAGACAGGGCTTTGAAGCTTTCTTT. Its translation is CASSQERQGFEAFF.

Here the CDR3 reads CAWDGTGGEEEQYF. The CDR3 DNA follows: TGTGCCTGGGACGGGACAGGGGGTGAAGAAGAGCAGTACTTC. V gene TRBV30 combines with J gene TRBJ2-7; 11 bases fit TRBD1. The junction had 10 bases not matched to a gene; V was cut back by 5 bases and J by 7 bases. This CDR3 is built from 14 residues. Germline loops: CDR1 GTSNPN, CDR2 SVGIG (reference sequence).

In this sample, this clonotype turned up a few times. The rearrangement links TRBV2 to TRBJ2-1; TRBD1 matches at 10 bases. The V and J ends lost 10 bases and 5 bases, in that order; junction bases with no gene match: 11. The CDR3 covers 15 residues. CDR1 and CDR2 from the germline V gene are SNHLY and FYNNEI. The CDR3 nucleotides are TGTGCCACCCGGCCAGGGACAGGGGCCGACAATGAGCAGTTCTTC. Protein: CATRPGTGADNEQFF.

This clonotype showed up many times. This chain uses TRBV20-1 with TRBJ1-2; D gene unclear. In germline, CDR1 is DFQATT, CDR2 SNEGSKA (reference sequence). This CDR3 comprises 12 residues. With 0 bases removed from V and 7 bases from J, the gap between germline ends came to 9 bases. The CDR3 reads CSARDTKPGYTF. CDR3 in DNA: TGCAGTGCTAGAGACACCAAGCCTGGCTACACCTTC.

A note on this clonotype: A single base separates this from a much larger clone, so it may be a read error. The chain has TRBV5-1 and TRBJ2-3; 10 positions agree with TRBD1. Losses at the gene ends were 3 bases for V and 9 bases for J; bases not matched to a gene: 7. Germline assignment: CDR1 SGHRS and CDR2 YFSETQ. The CDR3 length is 14 residues. The DNA of the CDR3 is TGCGCCAGCAGCTCCCCCCTGGACAGGGGGACGCAGTATTTT. It is translated as CASSSPLDRGTQYF.

This clonotype was recorded a few times. V gene TRBV7-8 combines with J gene TRBJ2-2, with D hard to call. V lost 7 bases to trimming and J lost 7 bases, with 4 bases between them. The CDR3 is made up of 10 amino acids. Per germline, CDR1 SGHVS and CDR2 FQNEAQ. This chain's CDR3 is CASIGGELFF. CDR3 coding DNA: TGTGCCAGCATAGGCGGGGAGCTGTTTTTT.